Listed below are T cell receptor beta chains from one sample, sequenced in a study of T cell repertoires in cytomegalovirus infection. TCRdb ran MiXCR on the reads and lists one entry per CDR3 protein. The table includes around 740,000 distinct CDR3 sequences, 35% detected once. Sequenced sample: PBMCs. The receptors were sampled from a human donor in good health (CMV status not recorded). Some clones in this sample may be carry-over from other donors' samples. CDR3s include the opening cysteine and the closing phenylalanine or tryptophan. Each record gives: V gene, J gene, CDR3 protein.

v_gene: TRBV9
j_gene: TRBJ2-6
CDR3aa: CASSPKEGPPSGANVLTF

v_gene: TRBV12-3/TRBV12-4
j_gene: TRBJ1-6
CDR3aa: CASSLVYENSPLHF

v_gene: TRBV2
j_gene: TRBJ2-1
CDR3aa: CASISGGAHNEQFF

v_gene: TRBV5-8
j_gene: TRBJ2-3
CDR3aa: CASSLMSGSADTQYF

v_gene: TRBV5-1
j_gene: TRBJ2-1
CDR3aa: CASSLPRQGVFYNEQFF

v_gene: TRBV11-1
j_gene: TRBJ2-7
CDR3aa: CSSSFGPGTELGQYF

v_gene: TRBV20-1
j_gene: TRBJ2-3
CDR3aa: CSARRTAADTQYF

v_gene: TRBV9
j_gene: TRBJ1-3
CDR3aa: CASSVTGVSGNTIYF

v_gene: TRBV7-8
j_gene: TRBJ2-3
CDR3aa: CASSRGGGGASDTQYF

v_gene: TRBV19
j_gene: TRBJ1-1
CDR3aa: CASSMGPGALNTEAFF

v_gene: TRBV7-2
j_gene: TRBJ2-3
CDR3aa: CASSFDGGAGDTQYF

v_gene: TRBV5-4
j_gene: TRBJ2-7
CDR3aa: CASSLGGLVDEQYF

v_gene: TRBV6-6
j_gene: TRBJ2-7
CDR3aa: CARSYGGFSYEQYF

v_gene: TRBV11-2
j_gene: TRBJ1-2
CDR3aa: CASSLLGGAGYGYTF

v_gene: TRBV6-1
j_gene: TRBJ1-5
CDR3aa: CATQGRLRDNQPQHF